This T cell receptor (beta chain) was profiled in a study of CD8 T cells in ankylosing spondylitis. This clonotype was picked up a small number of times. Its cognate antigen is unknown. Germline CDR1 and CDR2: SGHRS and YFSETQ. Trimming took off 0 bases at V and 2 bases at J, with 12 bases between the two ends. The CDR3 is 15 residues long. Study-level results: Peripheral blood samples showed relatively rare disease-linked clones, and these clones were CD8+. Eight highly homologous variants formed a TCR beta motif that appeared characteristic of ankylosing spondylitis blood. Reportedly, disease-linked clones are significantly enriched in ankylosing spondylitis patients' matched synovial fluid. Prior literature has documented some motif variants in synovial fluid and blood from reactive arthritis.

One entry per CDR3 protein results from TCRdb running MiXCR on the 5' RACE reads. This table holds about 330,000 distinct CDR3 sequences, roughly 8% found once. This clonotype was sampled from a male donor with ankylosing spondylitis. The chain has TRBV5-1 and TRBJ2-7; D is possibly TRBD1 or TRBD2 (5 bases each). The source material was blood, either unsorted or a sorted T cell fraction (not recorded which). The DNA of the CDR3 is TGCGCCAGCAGCTTGGTCGGCAGGGAGACCTACGAGCAGTACTTC. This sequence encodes CASSLVGRETYEQYF.